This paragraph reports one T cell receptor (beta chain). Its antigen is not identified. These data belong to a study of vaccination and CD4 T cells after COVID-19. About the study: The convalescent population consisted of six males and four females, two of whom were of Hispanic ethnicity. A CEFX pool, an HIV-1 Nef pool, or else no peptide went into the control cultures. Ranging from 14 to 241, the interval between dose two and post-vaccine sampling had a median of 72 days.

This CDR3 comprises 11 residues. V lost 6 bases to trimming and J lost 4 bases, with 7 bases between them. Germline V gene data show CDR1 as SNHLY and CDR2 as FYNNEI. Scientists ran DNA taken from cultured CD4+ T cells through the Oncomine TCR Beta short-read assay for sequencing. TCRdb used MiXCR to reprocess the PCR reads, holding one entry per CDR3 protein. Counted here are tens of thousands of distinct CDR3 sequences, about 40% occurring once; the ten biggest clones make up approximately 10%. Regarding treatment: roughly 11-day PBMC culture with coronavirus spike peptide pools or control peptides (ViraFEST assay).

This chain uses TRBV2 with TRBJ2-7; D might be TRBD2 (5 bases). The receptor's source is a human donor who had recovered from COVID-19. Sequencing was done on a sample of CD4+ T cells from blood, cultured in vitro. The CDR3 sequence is CASRRGYEQYF. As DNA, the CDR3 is TGTGCCAGCAGACGGGGATACGAGCAGTACTTC.